The rows below give T cell receptor beta chains drawn from one sample of a study of blood T cell repertoires in COVID-19. Generated by immunoSEQ multiplex PCR, the TCRdb table keeps only in-frame clones and is missing some. The table includes 90,000 or so clones, more than 65% detected once. Sequenced material: peripheral blood. Source of these receptors: a man older than 75 with active or convalescent COVID-19. Each CDR3 is given with its conserved first and last residue. Each record gives: J gene, V gene, D gene, clone size, CDR3 DNA, CDR3 protein. A D gene is named only where the DNA matches it firmly. Clone size appears in some rows only: once, few, many, or a class for an expanded clone.

j_gene: TRBJ2-3
v_gene: TRBV2
d_gene: NA
abundance: NA
CDR3nt: TGTGCCACCACCTTTCAGGGCACAGATACGCAGTATTTT
CDR3aa: CATTFQGTDTQYF

j_gene: TRBJ2-3
v_gene: TRBV10-3
d_gene: TRBD2
abundance: NA
CDR3nt: TGTGCCATCGCCCGGGCGGGAGTGGATACGCAGTATTTT
CDR3aa: CAIARAGVDTQYF

j_gene: TRBJ1-2
v_gene: TRBV7-9
d_gene: TRBD1
abundance: few
CDR3nt: TGTGCCAGCAGCCCTAGCGGACAGGGCGTTGGTGGCTACACCTTC
CDR3aa: CASSPSGQGVGGYTF

j_gene: TRBJ1-6
v_gene: TRBV5-1
d_gene: NA
abundance: NA
CDR3nt: TGCGCCAGCAGCTTGGTAGGGGTGCGGAATTCACCCCTCCACTTT
CDR3aa: CASSLVGVRNSPLHF

j_gene: TRBJ1-2
v_gene: TRBV5-5
d_gene: NA
abundance: NA
CDR3nt: TGTGCCAGCAGCTCGGGAAGATCGTATGGCTACACCTTC
CDR3aa: CASSSGRSYGYTF

j_gene: TRBJ1-2
v_gene: TRBV6-5
d_gene: TRBD1
abundance: once
CDR3nt: TGTGCCAGCAGTTACTGGACAGGGGAAGGAGGCTACACCTTC
CDR3aa: CASSYWTGEGGYTF

j_gene: TRBJ1-4
v_gene: TRBV10-1
d_gene: NA
abundance: NA
CDR3nt: TGCGCCAGCAGTGAACGCAGATCTGCAACTAATGAAAAACTGTTTTTT
CDR3aa: CASSERRSATNEKLFF

j_gene: TRBJ2-6
v_gene: TRBV7-3
d_gene: NA
abundance: NA
CDR3nt: TGTGCCAGCAGCTTAGACAACTCTGGGGCCAACGTCCTGACTTTC
CDR3aa: CASSLDNSGANVLTF

j_gene: TRBJ2-3
v_gene: TRBV11-2
d_gene: TRBD2
abundance: NA
CDR3nt: TGTGCCAGCAGCTTAAGGCGGCTAGCGGGGGGGCCCGATACGCAGTATTTT
CDR3aa: CASSLRRLAGGPDTQYF

j_gene: TRBJ1-2
v_gene: TRBV7-2
d_gene: NA
abundance: NA
CDR3nt: TGTGCCAGCAGCCCTCCCCCGGGGGGGTATGGCTACACCTTC
CDR3aa: CASSPPPGGYGYTF

j_gene: TRBJ1-4
v_gene: TRBV15
d_gene: NA
abundance: NA
CDR3nt: TGTGCCACCAGCAGGGGCCCCGGTGGAGGTGAAAAACTGTTTTTT
CDR3aa: CATSRGPGGGEKLFF

j_gene: TRBJ2-1
v_gene: TRBV7-2
d_gene: NA
abundance: NA
CDR3nt: TGTGCCAGCAGCTTATCTCGACAAAATGAGCAGTTCTTC
CDR3aa: CASSLSRQNEQFF

j_gene: TRBJ1-5
v_gene: TRBV6-5
d_gene: NA
abundance: NA
CDR3nt: TGTGCCAGCAGTCTCGGGGGGGCGAGCAATCAGCCCCAGCATTTT
CDR3aa: CASSLGGASNQPQHF

j_gene: TRBJ2-5
v_gene: TRBV19
d_gene: NA
abundance: NA
CDR3nt: TGTGCCAGTAGTATAACGGGGAGAGAGACCCAGTACTTC
CDR3aa: CASSITGRETQYF

j_gene: TRBJ2-2
v_gene: TRBV7-7
d_gene: TRBD2
abundance: NA
CDR3nt: TGTGCCAGCAGTGTAGCGGGGGGGAACACCGGGGAGCTGTTTTTT
CDR3aa: CASSVAGGNTGELFF

j_gene: TRBJ1-1
v_gene: TRBV21-1
d_gene: NA
abundance: once
CDR3nt: TGTGCCAGCAGCAAAAAGGGGGGGGAGAACACTGAAGCTTTCTTT
CDR3aa: CASSKKGGENTEAFF

j_gene: TRBJ1-2
v_gene: TRBV24-1
d_gene: TRBD1
abundance: once
CDR3nt: TGTGCCACCAGTGCCTCGACAGGGAATGGCTACACCTTC
CDR3aa: CATSASTGNGYTF

j_gene: TRBJ2-3
v_gene: TRBV7-8
d_gene: TRBD1
abundance: NA
CDR3nt: TGTGCCAGCAGCGCTCAACCGACAGGGGAAACAGATACGCAGTATTTT
CDR3aa: CASSAQPTGETDTQYF

j_gene: TRBJ1-2
v_gene: TRBV15
d_gene: TRBD1
abundance: once
CDR3nt: TGTGCCACCAGTATAGACAGGGTTTATGGCTACACCTTC
CDR3aa: CATSIDRVYGYTF

j_gene: TRBJ2-5
v_gene: TRBV4-1
d_gene: TRBD2
abundance: NA
CDR3nt: TGCGCCAGCAGCCAAGATCGTGCCGGCGGGGGGGAGACCCAGTACTTC
CDR3aa: CASSQDRAGGGETQYF

j_gene: TRBJ2-3
v_gene: TRBV29-1
d_gene: NA
abundance: NA
CDR3nt: TGCAGCGTTGTCACAGGGACGTGGGATACGCAGTATTTT
CDR3aa: CSVVTGTWDTQYF

j_gene: TRBJ2-7
v_gene: TRBV5-1
d_gene: NA
abundance: NA
CDR3nt: TGCGCCAGCAGCTTGGGTTCCCGGGGAGTTTACGAGCAGTACTTC
CDR3aa: CASSLGSRGVYEQYF

j_gene: TRBJ2-7
v_gene: TRBV7-9
d_gene: TRBD1
abundance: many
CDR3nt: TGTGCCAGCAGCTCAGACAGGGTTCTCTCCTACGAGCAGTACTTC
CDR3aa: CASSSDRVLSYEQYF